The clone carrying this T cell receptor beta chain was seen a few times. Its specificity is unknown. The germline V gene has CDR1 SGHAT and CDR2 FQNNGV. Trimming removed 3 bases from V and 3 bases from J, with 8 bases in between. CDR3 length: 14 residues. Using a J-beta primer mix together with a sample-barcoded 5' primer, a second PCR was run for about 7 to 12 cycles. TCRdb reprocessed the 5' RACE reads via MiXCR and lists one record per CDR3 protein. In the table there are some 760,000 distinct CDR3 sequences, roughly 25% of which are singletons. The entry originates in a study of blood T cells in healthy people across ages. Overall study findings and caveats: Roughly linearly, TCR beta diversity per million T cells fell as age increased.

These data were also reused for a study on T cells of mothers and their children.

This chain uses TRBV11-2 with TRBJ1-4; tentative D call: TRBD1 (5 bases). The receptor was derived from a boy between 10 and 17 years old in good health. Material: blood. The CDR3 loop reads CASSFGHPNEKLFF. CDR3 in DNA: TGTGCCAGCAGCTTTGGACACCCTAATGAAAAACTGTTTTTT.